This section outlines one T cell receptor beta chain sequence together with its context. As processed by the authors: Amplification from reference gene primers served as the basis for estimated nucleated cell counts. Generated by immunoSEQ multiplex PCR, the TCRdb table keeps only in-frame clones and is missing some. The DNA was the basis for D and trimming; V, J and clone size are from that table. The table has around 200,000 clones, 87% seen once; the top ten hold about 6%. The record originates from a study of blood T cell repertoires in COVID-19. In the study overall: Material from acute and convalescent COVID-19 was sourced from the United States, Italy and Spain. T cells, B-cell-depleted T cells, or PBMCs supplied cDNA or gDNA.

Per germline, CDR1 MNHEY and CDR2 SVGAGI. V gave up 0 bases and J gave up 6 bases; unmatched junction bases: 5. There are 15 residues in the CDR3. The sample comprised peripheral blood. This chain connects TRBV6-5 to TRBJ2-7; 10 bases are shared with TRBD1. This sequence was found in a man in his 60s who had recovered from COVID-19. In DNA, the CDR3 is TGTGCCAGCAGTTACTCCGGGACAGGGGCGTTCGAGCAGTACTTC. This translates into CASSYSGTGAFEQYF.